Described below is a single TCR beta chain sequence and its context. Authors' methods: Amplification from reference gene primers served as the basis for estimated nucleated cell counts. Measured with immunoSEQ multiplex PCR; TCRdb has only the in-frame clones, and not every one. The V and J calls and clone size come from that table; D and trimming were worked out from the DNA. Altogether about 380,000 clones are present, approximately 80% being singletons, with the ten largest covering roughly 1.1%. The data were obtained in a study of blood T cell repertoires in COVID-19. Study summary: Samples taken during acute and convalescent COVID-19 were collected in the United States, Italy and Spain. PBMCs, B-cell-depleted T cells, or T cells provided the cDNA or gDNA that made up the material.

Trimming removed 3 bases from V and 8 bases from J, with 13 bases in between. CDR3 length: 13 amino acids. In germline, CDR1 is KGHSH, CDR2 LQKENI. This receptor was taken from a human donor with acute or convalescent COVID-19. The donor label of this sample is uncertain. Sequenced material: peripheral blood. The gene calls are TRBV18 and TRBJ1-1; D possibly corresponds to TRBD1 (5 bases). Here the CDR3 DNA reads TGTGCCAGCTCACCGTCGGAGGGGAGGGAAGCTTTCTTT. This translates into CASSPSEGREAFF.